The 10 T cell receptor beta chains given below trace back to one sample, sequenced in a study of PD-1 blockade in classical Hodgkin lymphoma. Measured with immunoSEQ multiplex PCR; TCRdb has only the in-frame clones, and not every one. This table holds tens of thousands of clones, 80% to 90% found once. Brentuximab vedotin exposure varied among the patients, all of whom had relapsed after autologous stem cell transplantation. Sequencing was performed on peripheral blood mononuclear cells (PBMCs), taken at baseline. The receptors stem from a human donor with classical Hodgkin lymphoma.

This chain uses TRBV12-5 with TRBJ1-6; D is perhaps TRBD1 (6 bases). V dropped 5 bases and J dropped 8 bases, with 10 bases sitting between them. Per the germline V gene, CDR1 is LGHNT and CDR2 is FRNRAP. The CDR3 is 13 amino acids. CDR3 loop: CASGQGGHSPLHF. The CDR3 nucleotides read TGTGCTAGTGGTCAAGGGGGACATTCACCCCTCCACTTT. Based on the CDR3 plus reference TRBV12-5 and TRBJ1-6, the full variable domain is DARVTQTPRHKVTEMGQEVTMRCQPILGHNTVFWYRQTMMQGLELLAYFRNRAPLDDSGMPKDRFSAEMPDATLATLKIQPSEPRDSAVYFCASGQGGHSPLHFGNGTRLTVT.

The V gene is TRBV2, the J gene TRBJ1-6; a weak D match, TRBD1 (6 bases). The CDR3 has 14 amino acids. Trimming removed 6 bases from V and 8 bases from J, with 14 bases in between. CDR1 and CDR2 from the germline V gene are SNHLY and FYNNEI. The CDR3 region is CASRWTAQDSPLHF. CDR3 nucleotide sequence: TGTGCCAGCAGATGGACAGCCCAAGATTCACCCCTCCACTTT.

This clone was recorded only once. The chain joins TRBV28 to TRBJ1-4; no clear D. V lost 6 bases and J lost 5, with 13 bases in between. The CDR3 runs to 14 residues. Germline V gives CDR1 MDHEN, CDR2 SYDVKM. The DNA of the CDR3 is TGTGCCAGCAGGACACCAGGCCCCAATGAAAAACTGTTTTTT. Its translation: CASRTPGPNEKLFF.

V is TRBV27 and J is TRBJ2-7; 7 bases are a match to TRBD2. Germline V gene sequence: CDR1 MNHEY, CDR2 SMNVEV (reference sequence). V trimming: 2 bases; J trimming: 2 bases; junction bases outside the gene matches: 3. The length of the CDR3 is 14 residues. CDR3 amino acids: CASSLGRGAYEQYF. In nucleotides, the CDR3 is TGTGCCAGCAGTTTAGGTCGGGGGGCCTACGAGCAGTACTTC.

The chain recombines TRBV7-9 with TRBJ1-2, with 7 bases identical to TRBD1. Germline loops: CDR1 SEHNR, CDR2 FQNEAQ (reference sequence). This CDR3 contains 16 residues. V lost 6 bases to trimming and J lost 3 bases; unmatched junction nucleotides: 13. In DNA form, the CDR3 reads TGTGCCAGCAGTTTACCCAGACAGGGACAAGACTATGGCTACACCTTC. Translated: CASSLPRQGQDYGYTF.

This clone was picked up a small number of times. The chain couples TRBV19 to TRBJ1-5; the D gene is possibly TRBD1 (5 bases). V was pared by 6 bases and J by 1 base, with 16 bases between. The germline gives CDR1 LNHDA, CDR2 SQIVND (reference sequence). The CDR3 contains 16 residues. This CDR3 is CASSVRGGTSNQPQHF. For the CDR3, the DNA is TGTGCCAGTAGCGTTCGTGGGGGGACCAGCAATCAGCCCCAGCATTTT.

V usage is TRBV11-2 and J usage is TRBJ1-5, with a weak D call TRBD1 (6 bases). Looked up from germline, CDR1 is SGHAT and CDR2 is FQNNGV. Trimming removed 3 bases at V and 4 bases at J, with 13 bases between. This CDR3 is 15 amino acids long. The CDR3 protein is CASSLRTGNNQPQHF. The CDR3 nucleotides read TGTGCCAGCAGCTTGAGAACAGGGAATAATCAGCCCCAGCATTTT.

This clone was observed once. The chain has TRBV30 and TRBJ1-4; 9 bases are shared with TRBD1. There are 18 residues in the CDR3. Germline CDR1 is GTSNPN and CDR2 is SVGIG (reference sequence). The V gene end was trimmed by 3 bases and the J gene end by 10 bases; junction bases not matched to a gene: 21. CDR3 bases: TGTGCCTGGAGACCTCCTCCCGGGACAGGGTCTAGAATTGGAAAACTGTTTTTT. It yields the protein CAWRPPPGTGSRIGKLFF. The full variable domain, rest sourced from reference TRBV30 and TRBJ1-4, is SQTIHQWPATLVQPVGSPLSLECTVEGTSNPNLYWYRQAAGRGLQLLFYSVGIGQISSEVPQNLSASRPQDRQFILSSKKLLLSDSGFYLCAWRPPPGTGSRIGKLFFGSGTQLSVL.

V gene TRBV7-2 combines with J gene TRBJ2-1; no clear D gene. The V gene lost 10 bases and the J gene lost 2 bases, with 12 bases spanning the gap. The CDR3 extends over 13 amino acids. The germline gives CDR1 SGHTA, CDR2 FQGNSA. CDR3 in amino acids: CATSRSTYNEQFF. The DNA for the CDR3 is TGTGCCACCTCTCGGTCTACCTACAATGAGCAGTTCTTC. Looking up the rest from reference TRBV7-2 and TRBJ2-1 gives the full variable domain: GAGVSQSPSNKVTEKGKDVELRCDPISGHTALYWYRQSLGQGLEFLIYFQGNSAPDKSGLPSDRFSAERTGGSVSTLTIQRTQQEDSAVYLCATSRSTYNEQFFGPGTRLTVL.

This chain links TRBV6-5 with TRBJ2-1; TRBD1 or TRBD2 may be the D gene (5 bases each). Germline V gene lookup returns CDR1 MNHEY and CDR2 SVGAGI. V was clipped by 0 bases and J by 10 bases, with 7 bases between them. The CDR3 is 12 amino acids. CDR3 DNA: TGTGCCAGCAGTTACTCGGGGACCGAGCAGTTCTTC. Its protein is CASSYSGTEQFF.